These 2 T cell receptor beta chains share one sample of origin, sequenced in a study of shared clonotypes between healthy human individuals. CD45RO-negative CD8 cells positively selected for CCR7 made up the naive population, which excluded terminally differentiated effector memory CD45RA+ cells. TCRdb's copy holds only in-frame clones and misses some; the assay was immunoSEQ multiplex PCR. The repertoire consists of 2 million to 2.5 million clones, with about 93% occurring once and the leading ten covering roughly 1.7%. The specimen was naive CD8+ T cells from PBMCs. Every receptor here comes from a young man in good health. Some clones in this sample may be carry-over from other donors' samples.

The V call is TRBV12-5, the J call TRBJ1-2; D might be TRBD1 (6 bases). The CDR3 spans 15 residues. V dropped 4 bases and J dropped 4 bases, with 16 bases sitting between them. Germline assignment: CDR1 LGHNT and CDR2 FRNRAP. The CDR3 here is CASGSYREDGYGYTF. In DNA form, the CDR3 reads TGTGCTAGTGGTTCCTACAGGGAGGATGGCTATGGCTACACCTTC.

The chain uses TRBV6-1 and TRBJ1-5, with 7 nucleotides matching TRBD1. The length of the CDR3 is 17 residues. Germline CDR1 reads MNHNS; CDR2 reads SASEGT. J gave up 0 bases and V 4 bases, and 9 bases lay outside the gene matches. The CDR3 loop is CASSGPRQGYSNQPQHF. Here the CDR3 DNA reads TGTGCCAGCAGTGGTCCCAGACAGGGTTATAGCAATCAGCCCCAGCATTTT.